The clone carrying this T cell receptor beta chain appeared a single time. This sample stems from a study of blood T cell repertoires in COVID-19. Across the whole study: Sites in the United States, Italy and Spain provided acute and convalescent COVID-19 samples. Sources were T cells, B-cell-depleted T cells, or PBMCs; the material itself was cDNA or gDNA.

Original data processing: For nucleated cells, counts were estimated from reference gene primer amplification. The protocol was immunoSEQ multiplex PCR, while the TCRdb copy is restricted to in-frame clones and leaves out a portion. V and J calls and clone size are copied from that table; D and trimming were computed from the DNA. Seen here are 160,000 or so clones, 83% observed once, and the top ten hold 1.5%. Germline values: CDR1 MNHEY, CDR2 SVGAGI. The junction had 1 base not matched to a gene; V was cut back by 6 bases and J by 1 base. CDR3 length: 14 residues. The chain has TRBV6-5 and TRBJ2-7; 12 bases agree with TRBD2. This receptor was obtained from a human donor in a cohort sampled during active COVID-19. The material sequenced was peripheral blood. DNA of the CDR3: TGTGCCAGCAGCGGACTAGCGGGATCCTACGAGCAGTACTTC. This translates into CASSGLAGSYEQYF.